Below, 31 T cell receptor beta chains from the same sample are listed, as sequenced in a study of shared clonotypes between healthy human individuals. TCRdb's copy holds only in-frame clones and misses some; the assay was immunoSEQ multiplex PCR. The data hold around 700,000 clones, with around 78% observed a single time. The material sequenced was memory CD4+ T cells sorted from blood. Subset defined: CD45RA-negative fraction. The receptors shown here come from a woman aged 30 to 39 in good health.

The rearrangement joins TRBV2 to TRBJ1-3; D call uncertain. Trimming removed 6 bases from V and 2 bases from J, with 17 bases in between. Germline loops: CDR1 SNHLY, CDR2 FYNNEI. The CDR3 has 16 residues. In DNA form, the CDR3 reads TGTGCCAGCAGCGCTATGAACTTAGGGACTGGAAACACCATATATTTT. This encodes CASSAMNLGTGNTIYF.

The CDR3 protein is CASTVSKGASTDTQYF. The CDR3 DNA reads TGTGCCAGCACCGTCTCGAAGGGGGCAAGCACAGATACGCAGTATTTT. This chain connects TRBV9 to TRBJ2-3; the match to TRBD1 covers 7 bases. CDR3 size: 16 residues. Germline values: CDR1 SGDLS, CDR2 YYNGEE. V gave up 6 bases and J gave up 0 bases; unmatched junction bases: 10.

V is TRBV2 and J is TRBJ2-1, with 7 bases matching TRBD2. Germline V gene data show CDR1 as SNHLY and CDR2 as FYNNEI. The CDR3 runs to 15 residues. V lost 8 bases, J lost 0 bases, and 7 bases stayed unmatched. The CDR3 reads CASDKAGNSYNEQFF. The CDR3 bases are TGTGCCAGCGATAAAGCGGGAAACTCCTACAATGAGCAGTTCTTC.

Concerning this clone: Other DNA sequences from this sample encode an identical CDR3 as well. The chain links TRBV30 to TRBJ1-2; no reliable D call. V was cut by 0 bases and J by 4 bases, with 6 bases left in between. The germline gives CDR1 GTSNPN, CDR2 SVGIG (reference sequence). The CDR3 has 12 amino acids. CDR3 protein: CAWSVTGYGYTF. CDR3 bases: TGTGCCTGGAGTGTCACGGGCTATGGCTACACCTTC.

V is TRBV7-3 and J is TRBJ2-7; D might be TRBD1 (6 bases). Trimming took 2 bases from V and 2 from J, leaving 13 bases between them. There are 15 residues in the CDR3. Germline V gene data show CDR1 as SGHTA and CDR2 as FQGTGA. The CDR3 loop is CASSLFPAGAYEQYF. CDR3 nucleotide sequence: TGTGCCAGCAGCTTATTCCCGGCAGGGGCCTACGAGCAGTACTTC.

The V call is TRBV18, the J call TRBJ1-5, with D unresolved. Germline V gene lookup returns CDR1 KGHSH and CDR2 LQKENI. The CDR3 sequence is 14 residues long. V shed 6 bases and J shed 4 bases, with 13 bases lying between them. The CDR3 loop reads CASSPAARNQPQHF. DNA of the CDR3: TGTGCCAGCTCCCCGGCAGCAAGGAATCAGCCCCAGCATTTT.

The chain employs TRBV27 and TRBJ2-5; 16 bases are shared with TRBD2. Germline CDR1 MNHEY, CDR2 SMNVEV (reference sequence). V lost 3 bases and J lost 5; bases outside the gene matches: 9. The CDR3 length is 18 residues. In DNA form, the CDR3 reads TGTGCCAGCAGTTTGGGGACTAGCGGGAGGGCAGTGGAGGAGACCCAGTACTTC. This translates into CASSLGTSGRAVEETQYF.

This clone was counted at least ten times. The chain has TRBV5-6 and TRBJ2-1, with a tentative D call TRBD2 (7 bases). Germline V CDR1 and CDR2: SGHDT, YYEEEE. The V end was cut by 4 bases, the J end by 9 bases, with 26 bases between. The length of the CDR3 is 17 residues. The CDR3: CASSNAGAGVKVSEQFF. The CDR3 DNA reads as TGTGCCAGCAGCAACGCGGGGGCGGGAGTGAAGGTGAGTGAGCAGTTCTTC.

The chain combines TRBV11-1 with TRBJ2-2; unclear D gene. V was trimmed by 5 bases and J by 1 base, leaving 8 bases between them. The CDR3 is 14 amino acids. Per germline, CDR1 SGHAT and CDR2 FQDESV (reference sequence). The chain's CDR3 is CASSLDQNTGELFF. The CDR3 DNA sequence: TGTGCCAGCAGCCTGGACCAGAACACCGGGGAGCTGTTTTTT.

Concerning this clone: A much larger clone lies one base from this, so it may be a read error. In the same sample, other DNA sequences code for this CDR3. The chain carries TRBV7-7 and TRBJ2-1, with TRBD2 matching over 11 bases. The CDR3 is 15 amino acids. Germline V gene data show CDR1 as SSHAT and CDR2 as FNYEAQ (reference sequence). V was pared by 5 bases and J by 4 bases, with 4 bases of the junction left unmatched. CDR3: CASSPGTSGYNEQFF. CDR3 nucleotides: TGTGCCAGCAGCCCCGGGACTAGCGGATACAATGAGCAGTTCTTC.

The rearrangement joins TRBV19 to TRBJ1-2, with D possibly matching TRBD1 (5 bases). Per germline, CDR1 LNHDA and CDR2 SQIVND (reference sequence). Trimming pared 5 bases from V and 7 bases from J, leaving 14 bases between. The CDR3 contains 13 residues. The CDR3 nucleotides read TGTGCCAGTAGTGGGCAGGGAGGCAGTGGCTACACCTTC. Translation gives CASSGQGGSGYTF.

This chain links TRBV18 with TRBJ1-5; D ambiguous. The CDR3 has 13 residues. Trimming left V 0 bases short and J 7 bases short, with 7 bases between. In germline, CDR1 is KGHSH, CDR2 LQKENI. DNA for the CDR3: TGTGCCAGCTCACCACCAAACGAGCAGCCCCAGCATTTT. Translation gives CASSPPNEQPQHF. Full variable domain (missing parts from reference TRBV18 and TRBJ1-5): NAGVMQNPRHLVRRRGQEARLRCSPMKGHSHVYWYRQLPEEGLKFMVYLQKENIIDESGMPKERFSAEFPKEGPSILRIQQVVRGDSAAYFCASSPPNEQPQHFGDGTRLSIL.

Note on this clone: This CDR3 is also generated by other DNA sequences in the sample. The rearrangement links TRBV5-4 to TRBJ2-7; D gene uncertain. V was cut by 0 bases and J by 2 bases, with 6 bases left in between. Germline V lookup: CDR1 SGHNT, CDR2 YYREEE (reference sequence). The length of the CDR3 is 13 residues. CDR3 DNA: TGTGCCAGCAGCTTGGGTGGGACCTACGAGCAGTACTTC. Amino acid sequence: CASSLGGTYEQYF.

DNA of the CDR3: TGTGCCAGCAGAACCGGGACAAAACTTACTGAAGCTTTCTTT. Protein product: CASRTGTKLTEAFF. The chain is built from TRBV28 and TRBJ1-1; a weak D match, TRBD1 (6 bases). Germline V CDR1 and CDR2: MDHEN, SYDVKM. The V end was cut by 6 bases, the J end by 5 bases, with 16 bases between. The CDR3 is made up of 14 amino acids.

The genes are TRBV5-6 and TRBJ2-7; 9 bases align to TRBD2. Germline CDR1 SGHDT, CDR2 YYEEEE. CDR3 length: 15 residues. The V and J ends lost 4 bases and 3 bases, in that order; junction bases with no gene match: 8. CDR3 protein: CASSRLAALYYEQYF. In DNA form, the CDR3 reads TGTGCCAGCAGCAGACTAGCGGCCCTTTACTACGAGCAGTACTTC. The full variable domain, its missing parts supplied by reference TRBV5-6 and TRBJ2-7, is DAGVTQSPTHLIKTRGQQVTLRCSPKSGHDTVSWYQQALGQGPQFIFQYYEEEERQRGNFPDRFSGHQFPNYSSELNVNALLLGDSALYLCASSRLAALYYEQYFGPGTRLTVT.

The chain joins TRBV12-5 to TRBJ1-5, with D possibly TRBD1 on 5 matching bases. V lost 7 bases and J 4 bases, leaving 11 bases between the germline ends. The CDR3 contains 13 residues. Per germline, CDR1 LGHNT and CDR2 FRNRAP. The CDR3 sequence is CASAQGENQPQHF. The CDR3 nucleotides read TGTGCTAGTGCCCAGGGTGAGAATCAGCCCCAGCATTTT.

The rearrangement links TRBV6-5 to TRBJ2-2; 9 bases fit TRBD1. CDR3 length equals 15 residues. The germline gives CDR1 MNHEY, CDR2 SVGAGI. V was clipped by 6 bases and J by 7 bases; unmatched bases: 9. The CDR3 bases are TGTGCCAGCAGATACCGGGACAGGGCGAACGGGGAGCTGTTTTTT. This translates into CASRYRDRANGELFF.

In its sample, this clone was seen once. The genes are TRBV7-2 and TRBJ2-2, with D possibly being TRBD2 (5 bases). This CDR3 region has 16 residues. Between the trimmed V and J ends, which lost 5 bases and 4 bases, there was a span of 17 bases. Per germline, CDR1 SGHTA and CDR2 FQGNSA. DNA for the CDR3: TGTGCCAGCAGCCCAAATGCCCTAGCTAGCACCGGGGAGCTGTTTTTT. Translation: CASSPNALASTGELFF. Variable domain in full (rest from reference TRBV7-2 and TRBJ2-2): GAGVSQSPSNKVTEKGKDVELRCDPISGHTALYWYRQSLGQGLEFLIYFQGNSAPDKSGLPSDRFSAERTGGSVSTLTIQRTQQEDSAVYLCASSPNALASTGELFFGEGSRLTVL.

This clone showed up just a few times. The V gene is TRBV6-6, the J gene TRBJ2-5; TRBD2 is a possible D gene (6 bases). Germline CDR1 MNHNY, CDR2 SVGAGI (reference sequence). The CDR3 consists of 16 residues. The germline V and J ends were trimmed by 5 bases and 0 bases, with 16 bases remaining between them. The DNA for the CDR3 is TGTGCCAGCAGTCCCCGGGCGGGGACGTACCAAGAGACCCAGTACTTC. Protein sequence: CASSPRAGTYQETQYF.

V is TRBV28 and J is TRBJ2-7; D might be TRBD1 or TRBD2, each matching 5 bases. Germline V CDR1 and CDR2: MDHEN, SYDVKM. This CDR3 has 15 amino acids. V lost 6 bases to trimming and J lost 4 bases, with 19 bases between them. CDR3 coding DNA: TGTGCCAGCAGCCCAACCGGGACCCCTCAATACGAGCAGTACTTC. It yields the protein CASSPTGTPQYEQYF.

This rearrangement joins TRBV11-3 to TRBJ2-1, with 14 bases lining up with TRBD2. CDR1 is SGHNT, CDR2 YENEEA, per germline. The CDR3 extends over 17 amino acids. With V trimmed by 3 bases and J by 0 bases, 1 base remained unmatched. CDR3 in amino acids: CASSLTSGRGSYNEQFF. Written as DNA, the CDR3 is TGTGCCAGCAGCTTGACTAGCGGGAGGGGCTCCTACAATGAGCAGTTCTTC.

The J gene is TRBJ2-6, the V gene TRBV19; D not resolved. This CDR3 contains 14 residues. V was shortened by 4 bases and J by 0 bases, with 4 bases between the two germline ends. Germline lookup yields CDR1 LNHDA and CDR2 SQIVND (reference sequence). Here the CDR3 reads CASSKGSGANVLTF. CDR3 in DNA: TGTGCCAGTAGTAAGGGCTCTGGGGCCAACGTCCTGACTTTC.

V gene TRBV28 combines with J gene TRBJ1-5; no clear D. Germline CDR1 MDHEN, CDR2 SYDVKM. Trimming removed 7 bases at V and 6 bases at J, with 13 bases between. The CDR3 runs 13 residues. The CDR3, as DNA: TGTGCCAGCATCCAGTTTCTCGGTCAGCCCCAGCATTTT. This gives the protein CASIQFLGQPQHF.

The chain is built from TRBV4-1 and TRBJ2-7; 7 bases align to TRBD2. The trim removed 4 bases at V and 5 bases at J, leaving 11 bases unmatched. CDR3 size: 15 residues. Germline CDR1 reads MGHRA; CDR2 reads YSYEKL. The chain's CDR3 is CASSPGARGKNEQYF. The CDR3 bases are TGCGCCAGCAGCCCAGGAGCGCGGGGGAAGAACGAGCAGTACTTC.

The V gene is TRBV27, the J gene TRBJ2-2, with 12 nucleotides matching TRBD2. This CDR3 is built from 18 residues. Germline V CDR1 and CDR2: MNHEY, SMNVEV (reference sequence). With 3 bases clipped from V and 2 bases from J, the junction kept 7 bases outside the gene matches. Here the CDR3 DNA reads TGTGCCAGCAGTTTCCACGGGACTAGCGGGCAAAACACCGGGGAGCTGTTTTTT. It specifies CASSFHGTSGQNTGELFF.

The DNA of the CDR3 is TGTGCCAGCAGAGAAGCGGGACAGGGGGAAGAGCAGTACTTC. Protein: CASREAGQGEEQYF. This rearrangement joins TRBV28 to TRBJ2-7; TRBD1 aligns across 11 bases. V trimming: 6 bases; J trimming: 7 bases; junction bases outside the gene matches: 8. This CDR3 is built from 14 residues. Per the germline V gene, CDR1 is MDHEN and CDR2 is SYDVKM.

V gene TRBV29-1 combines with J gene TRBJ2-7, with TRBD1 identical over 9 bases. V shed 4 bases, J shed 5 bases, and the junction held 0 bases outside the gene matches. Germline V lookup: CDR1 SQVTM, CDR2 ANQGSEA. The CDR3 sequence is 11 residues long. CDR3 coding DNA: TGCAGCGTTGGGACAGGGGACGAGCAGTACTTC. It yields the protein CSVGTGDEQYF.

The V and J genes are TRBV27 and TRBJ1-2; tentatively, D is TRBD1 (5 bases). The V end was cut by 6 bases, the J end by 2 bases, with 16 bases between. This CDR3 is built from 15 residues. CDR1 is MNHEY and CDR2 is SMNVEV in the germline V gene (reference sequence). The DNA for the CDR3 is TGTGCCAGCAGGAATGGGGGAAGTTCCAACTATGGCTACACCTTC. It yields the protein CASRNGGSSNYGYTF.

In its sample, this clone was seen a few times. The J gene is TRBJ1-2, the V gene TRBV21-1; the table assigns TRBD1, which was not confirmed against the DNA. TRBV21-1 corresponds to a pseudogene. The CDR3 runs to 18 residues. The CDR3 reads CASSKSQDRPSTNYGYTF. For the CDR3, the DNA is TGTGCCAGCAGCAAAAGCCAGGACAGGCCTTCCACGAACTATGGCTACACCTTC.

This chain connects TRBV9 to TRBJ1-4; maybe TRBD1 (5 bases). The CDR3 has 13 residues. In germline, CDR1 is SGDLS, CDR2 YYNGEE. V shed 0 bases and J shed 8 bases, with 8 bases lying between them. CDR3 sequence reads: CASSVGRDEKLFF. The CDR3, as DNA: TGTGCCAGCAGCGTAGGCAGGGACGAAAAACTGTTTTTT.

The chain couples TRBV28 to TRBJ2-3, with a possible D match to TRBD1 (5 bases). CDR1 and CDR2 (germline): MDHEN, SYDVKM. V was cut by 2 bases and J by 2 bases, with 11 bases left in between. The CDR3 runs to 15 residues. CDR3 residues: CASSLEGDFTDTQYF. DNA for the CDR3: TGTGCCAGCAGTTTAGAAGGGGATTTCACAGATACGCAGTATTTT. The variable domain in full, completed from reference TRBV28 and TRBJ2-3, reads DVKVTQSSRYLVKRTGEKVFLECVQDMDHENMFWYRQDPGLGLRLIYFSYDVKMKEKGDIPEGYSVSREKKERFSLILESASTNQTSMYLCASSLEGDFTDTQYFGPGTRLTVL.